A selection of T cell receptor beta chains follows, all from one sample in a study of Ad26.COV2.S vaccination and SARS-CoV-2 variants. Data came from immunoSEQ multiplex PCR; TCRdb stores just in-frame clones and leaves some out. The sample contains about 350,000 clones, about nine tenths of which appear only once. The sequences come from peripheral blood, collected in a trial of Ad26.COV2.S vaccine versus placebo. These receptors originate from a person aged 18-60 years who received the Ad26.COV2.S COVID-19 vaccine or a placebo. Each CDR3 is given with its conserved first and last residue. D genes are given only for firm matches. The size of a clone is reported for some rows only, either as once, few or many, or as a class for expanded clones.

D gene: TRBD2
clone size: NA
J gene: TRBJ2-7
V gene: TRBV3-1/TRBV3-2
CDR3 protein: CASSHAGTSGSHEQYF
CDR3 DNA: TGTGCCAGCAGCCACGCCGGGACTAGCGGGAGCCACGAGCAGTACTTC

D gene: NA
clone size: NA
J gene: TRBJ1-1
V gene: TRBV4-1
CDR3 protein: CASSPAGGNTEAFF
CDR3 DNA: TGCGCCAGCAGCCCGGCGGGGGGGAACACTGAAGCTTTCTTT

D gene: NA
clone size: NA
J gene: TRBJ1-2
V gene: TRBV28
CDR3 protein: CASSKTREDYGYTF
CDR3 DNA: TGTGCCAGCAGTAAAACCAGGGAAGACTATGGCTACACCTTC

D gene: NA
clone size: NA
J gene: TRBJ1-6
V gene: TRBV28
CDR3 protein: CASSPQGKGNSPLHF
CDR3 DNA: TGTGCCAGCAGTCCGCAGGGGAAAGGGAATTCACCCCTCCACTTT

D gene: NA
clone size: few
J gene: TRBJ1-2
V gene: TRBV11-3
CDR3 protein: CASSRGGSREGYTF
CDR3 DNA: TGTGCCAGCAGTCGAGGGGGGTCAAGGGAAGGCTACACCTTC

D gene: TRBD2
clone size: NA
J gene: TRBJ2-7
V gene: TRBV6-2/TRBV6-3
CDR3 protein: CASSSGLAGHSYEQYF
CDR3 DNA: TGTGCCAGCAGCTCAGGACTAGCGGGTCATTCCTACGAGCAGTACTTC

D gene: NA
clone size: few
J gene: TRBJ2-2
V gene: TRBV14
CDR3 protein: CASSQIPGELFF
CDR3 DNA: TGTGCCAGCAGCCAAATTCCCGGGGAGCTGTTTTTT

D gene: NA
clone size: NA
J gene: TRBJ2-3
V gene: TRBV24-1
CDR3 protein: CATGVADTQYF
CDR3 DNA: TGTGCCACAGGGGTAGCAGATACGCAGTATTTT

D gene: NA
clone size: NA
J gene: TRBJ2-7
V gene: TRBV7-9
CDR3 protein: CASSRETAYEQYF
CDR3 DNA: TGTGCCAGCAGCCGAGAGACTGCCTACGAGCAGTACTTC

D gene: TRBD1
clone size: NA
J gene: TRBJ2-7
V gene: TRBV7-2
CDR3 protein: CASRSDRTGKSEQYF
CDR3 DNA: TGTGCCAGCAGGTCGGACCGGACAGGGAAGAGCGAGCAGTACTTC

D gene: NA
clone size: NA
J gene: TRBJ2-7
V gene: TRBV4-1
CDR3 protein: CASSQGPGRTLGYEQYF
CDR3 DNA: TGCGCCAGCAGCCAGGGGCCGGGGCGGACGCTGGGATACGAGCAGTACTTC

D gene: NA
clone size: NA
J gene: TRBJ1-4
V gene: TRBV3-1/TRBV3-2
CDR3 protein: CASSHREPGGEKLFF
CDR3 DNA: TGTGCCAGCAGCCATCGGGAACCAGGAGGCGAAAAACTGTTTTTT

D gene: TRBD1
clone size: NA
J gene: TRBJ1-5
V gene: TRBV19
CDR3 protein: CASSGTGGPGQPQHF
CDR3 DNA: TGTGCCAGTTCCGGGACAGGGGGTCCCGGGCAGCCCCAGCATTTT

D gene: NA
clone size: NA
J gene: TRBJ2-1
V gene: TRBV18
CDR3 protein: CASSPRQQSSYNEQFF
CDR3 DNA: TGTGCCAGCTCACCACGTCAACAGAGCTCCTACAATGAGCAGTTCTTC

D gene: NA
clone size: NA
J gene: TRBJ1-2
V gene: TRBV30
CDR3 protein: CAGPLTYGYTF
CDR3 DNA: TGTGCCGGACCACTGACCTATGGCTACACCTTC

D gene: TRBD2
clone size: NA
J gene: TRBJ2-1
V gene: TRBV4-3
CDR3 protein: CASSPGLAGNEQFF
CDR3 DNA: TGCGCCAGCAGCCCGGGACTAGCGGGAAATGAGCAGTTCTTC

D gene: NA
clone size: NA
J gene: TRBJ1-5
V gene: TRBV5-1
CDR3 protein: CASRLGTGNQPQHF
CDR3 DNA: TGCGCCAGTCGTCTCGGGACGGGAAATCAGCCCCAGCATTTT

D gene: TRBD1
clone size: once
J gene: TRBJ2-1
V gene: TRBV4-1
CDR3 protein: CASTQRDSHPSYNEQFF
CDR3 DNA: TGCGCCAGCACTCAACGGGACAGCCATCCCTCCTACAATGAGCAGTTCTTC

D gene: NA
clone size: NA
J gene: TRBJ2-7
V gene: TRBV4-1
CDR3 protein: CASSQFGGYEQYF
CDR3 DNA: TGCGCCAGCAGCCAATTCGGTGGGTACGAGCAGTACTTC

D gene: NA
clone size: NA
J gene: TRBJ2-1
V gene: TRBV7-9
CDR3 protein: CASSLDPGADDEQFF
CDR3 DNA: TGTGCCAGCAGCTTAGACCCGGGGGCGGACGATGAGCAGTTCTTC

D gene: NA
clone size: NA
J gene: TRBJ1-4
V gene: TRBV12-3/TRBV12-4
CDR3 protein: CASSRHPDEKLFF
CDR3 DNA: TGTGCCAGCAGTAGACACCCCGATGAAAAACTGTTTTTT

D gene: NA
clone size: NA
J gene: TRBJ2-7
V gene: TRBV7-9
CDR3 protein: CASSLAGPTYEQYF
CDR3 DNA: TGTGCCAGCAGCTTAGCCGGGCCTACCTACGAGCAGTACTTC

D gene: NA
clone size: once
J gene: TRBJ1-1
V gene: TRBV6-5
CDR3 protein: CASSDPTLRPEAFF
CDR3 DNA: TGTGCCAGCAGCGATCCGACCCTCAGACCTGAGGCTTTCTTT